A selection of T cell receptor beta chains follows, all from one sample in a study of blood T cell repertoires in COVID-19. Only in-frame clones appear in the TCRdb table, and some are missing; sequencing was by immunoSEQ multiplex PCR. This table has more than 100,000 clones, around four fifths appearing once. Sequenced input: peripheral blood. Source of these receptors: a human donor in a cohort sampled during active COVID-19. Both conserved end residues are part of each CDR3. A D gene is named only where the DNA matches it firmly. The size of a clone is reported for some rows only, either as once, few or many, or as a class for expanded clones.

d_gene,v_gene,abundance,j_gene,CDR3nt,CDR3aa
TRBD1,TRBV9,NA,TRBJ1-6,TGTGCCAGCAGCGCGGGACAGGGGGCCACCTATAATTCACCCCTCCACTTT,CASSAGQGATYNSPLHF
NA,TRBV5-4,NA,TRBJ1-4,TGTGCCAGCAGCATCCCGGGTCCGAATGAAAAACTGTTTTTT,CASSIPGPNEKLFF
NA,TRBV12-5,NA,TRBJ1-2,TGTGCTAGTGGTTTGCCGGAGAGGGAAACTAACTATGGCTACACCTTC,CASGLPERETNYGYTF
TRBD2,TRBV5-1,NA,TRBJ2-5,TGCGCCAGCAGCTCACAGACGTATAGCGGGGGGGCCGAGACCCAGTACTTC,CASSSQTYSGGAETQYF
NA,TRBV15,NA,TRBJ1-2,TGTGCCACCAGCAGAGACACTTGGGAGCTCTATGGCTACACCTTC,CATSRDTWELYGYTF
NA,TRBV30,NA,TRBJ1-2,TGTGCCTGGAGTGTACAAACCCGAGTGCCAGGGGACTTC,CAWSVQTRVPGDF
TRBD1,TRBV7-3,NA,TRBJ2-1,TGTGCCAGCAGCCTAGACAGGGGGGTCAATGAGCAGTTCTTC,CASSLDRGVNEQFF
TRBD2,TRBV7-8,once,TRBJ2-1,TGTGCCAGCAGCTCCCAACCCGCGGGGGGTTACAATGAGCAGTTCTTC,CASSSQPAGGYNEQFF
NA,TRBV5-1,NA,TRBJ2-7,TGCGCCAGCAGCAATCGACTTAGCTCCTACGAGCAGTACTTC,CASSNRLSSYEQYF
NA,TRBV2,NA,TRBJ1-3,TGTGCCAGCAGTGAATCTCTCCCTGGAAACACCATATATTTT,CASSESLPGNTIYF
NA,TRBV12-5,few,TRBJ2-7,TGTGCTAGTGGTTGGTCCGGGGGATCATACGAGCAGTACTTC,CASGWSGGSYEQYF
TRBD1,TRBV30,NA,TRBJ2-7,TGTGCCTGGAGTGTATTAAGGGGGCGTGGGACCGAGCAGTACTTC,CAWSVLRGRGTEQYF
NA,TRBV27,few,TRBJ1-2,TGTGCCAGCACACCTTTGGGGGACATCTATGGCTACACCTTC,CASTPLGDIYGYTF
NA,TRBV5-1,few,TRBJ1-1,TGCGCCAGCAGCTTGGTCCCGGGTCTCGGGAACACTGAAGCTTTCTTT,CASSLVPGLGNTEAFF
NA,TRBV18,NA,TRBJ1-4,TGTGCCAGCTCACCTCGTGCGACTAATGAAAAACTGTTTTTT,CASSPRATNEKLFF
TRBD1,TRBV5-1,NA,TRBJ1-2,TGCGCCAGCAGCTTGGCCGAGGGACAGCCTAACTATGGCTACACCTTC,CASSLAEGQPNYGYTF
TRBD1,TRBV6-5,NA,TRBJ1-3,TGTGCCAGCAGGATGACAGGGGCCTCTGGAAACACCATATATTTT,CASRMTGASGNTIYF
NA,TRBV3-1/TRBV3-2,once,TRBJ2-1,TGTGCCAGCAGCCTGGACAGAGTAACCTACAATGAGCAGTTCTTC,CASSLDRVTYNEQFF
NA,TRBV5-1,NA,TRBJ1-1,TGCGCCAGCAGCTTGGCCGCATCCAGCACTGAAGCTTTCTTT,CASSLAASSTEAFF
NA,TRBV2,NA,TRBJ2-1,TGTGCCAGCAGTGCTCTGCCCCAGGGGACGGATGAGCAGTTCTTC,CASSALPQGTDEQFF
TRBD1,TRBV27,once,TRBJ2-5,TGTGCCAGCAGTTTAGCCCCTCTGACAGGGGGCAGTGTGCCCCAGTACTTC,CASSLAPLTGGSVPQYF
NA,TRBV12-3/TRBV12-4,NA,TRBJ1-4,TGTGCCAGCAGAAAAGGAGAGAATCGGTTTTTT,CASRKGENRFF
NA,TRBV19,few,TRBJ2-3,TGTGCCAGTAGTGGTGGGGGAGGAGATACGCAGTATTTT,CASSGGGGDTQYF
TRBD1,TRBV25-1,NA,TRBJ2-5,TGTGCCAGCAGTGCGGGACAGGGCAACCGGTACCAAGAGACCCAGTACTTC,CASSAGQGNRYQETQYF
NA,TRBV5-1,few,TRBJ1-1,TGCGCCAGCAGCTTGGGACAGGTTCTCATGAACACTGAAGCTTTCTTT,CASSLGQVLMNTEAFF
NA,TRBV7-6,NA,TRBJ2-5,TGTGCCAGCAGCTCGTTGGGGGGGGCCGTACAAGAGACCCAGTACTTC,CASSSLGGAVQETQYF
TRBD1,TRBV7-2,NA,TRBJ2-2,TGTGCCAGCAGCTTAGGGGGGACAGGGGCTACCGGGGAGCTGTTTTTT,CASSLGGTGATGELFF
NA,TRBV14,NA,TRBJ1-2,TGTGCCAGCAGCCAAGTCGGAGGGATTCCTTATTTGAGAGGCTACACCTTC,CASSQVGGIPYLRGYTF
NA,TRBV7-2,NA,TRBJ2-1,TGTGCCAGCAGCTTAAGGGGGGGGCCTATTGGTGGCAATGAGCAGTTCTTC,CASSLRGGPIGGNEQFF
NA,TRBV11-2,NA,TRBJ1-3,TGTGCCAGCAGCCGCGTCGCAGGCTCTGGAAACACCATATATTTT,CASSRVAGSGNTIYF
NA,TRBV6-5,NA,TRBJ2-2,TGTGCCAGCAGGAAATTACAGGGCGGGGAGCTGTTTTTT,CASRKLQGGELFF
NA,TRBV7-6,NA,TRBJ1-1,TGTGCCAGCAGCTTGTGGGCGGGCACTGAAGCTTTCTTT,CASSLWAGTEAFF
TRBD1,TRBV15,NA,TRBJ1-6,TGTGCCACCCTGGCCGGGGACAGGGGTTCGGGTTCACCCCTCCACTTT,CATLAGDRGSGSPLHF
TRBD1,TRBV28,NA,TRBJ1-5,TGTGCCAGCAGTCCCCCGGGACAGGGGGTCCAGCCCCAGCATTTT,CASSPPGQGVQPQHF
TRBD1,TRBV3-1/TRBV3-2,NA,TRBJ1-2,TGTGCCAGCAGCCCCCCGGACAGGGTCTCCGGCTACACCTTC,CASSPPDRVSGYTF
NA,TRBV7-2,NA,TRBJ1-4,TGTGCCAGCAGCTTAGGGGGGGTGTCTGAAAAACTGTTTTTT,CASSLGGVSEKLFF
TRBD1,TRBV6-5,NA,TRBJ1-2,TGTGCCAGCAGAAGACAGGGGGCGCGAGGAAGCGGCTACACCTTC,CASRRQGARGSGYTF
NA,TRBV30,NA,TRBJ1-1,TGTGCCTGGAGAATGAGATTCACTGAAGCTTTCTTT,CAWRMRFTEAFF
TRBD1,TRBV15,NA,TRBJ1-5,TGTGCCACCAGCAGAGATCGACAGGGGGATCAGCCCCAGCATTTT,CATSRDRQGDQPQHF
NA,TRBV11-2,NA,TRBJ1-4,TGTGCCAGCAGGGGACTCGCGAGGGGAGAAAAACTGTTTTTT,CASRGLARGEKLFF